The clone carrying this TCR beta chain showed up just once. The germline V gene encodes CDR1 MNHNS and CDR2 SASEGT. The germline V and J ends were trimmed by 0 bases and 9 bases, with 18 bases remaining between them. The CDR3 covers 15 residues. The data stem from a study of blood T cell repertoires in COVID-19. Turning to the study itself: Samples taken during acute and convalescent COVID-19 were collected in the United States, Italy and Spain. From T cells, B-cell-depleted T cells, or PBMCs came the material, which was cDNA or gDNA.

Libraries were prepared by immunoSEQ multiplex PCR; TCRdb keeps only in-frame clonotypes and omits some of them. The data show more than 95,000 clones, with over 80% seen just once and approximately 12% held by the top ten. The clonotype was recovered from a man between 60 and 75 years old with acute or convalescent COVID-19. V and J are TRBV6-1 and TRBJ2-7, with TRBD1 as a possible D gene (6 bases). The sample taken for sequencing was peripheral blood. The CDR3 spells CASSEAGQPYGGQYF. The CDR3 DNA is TGTGCCAGCAGTGAAGCCGGACAGCCCTACGGTGGGCAGTACTTC.